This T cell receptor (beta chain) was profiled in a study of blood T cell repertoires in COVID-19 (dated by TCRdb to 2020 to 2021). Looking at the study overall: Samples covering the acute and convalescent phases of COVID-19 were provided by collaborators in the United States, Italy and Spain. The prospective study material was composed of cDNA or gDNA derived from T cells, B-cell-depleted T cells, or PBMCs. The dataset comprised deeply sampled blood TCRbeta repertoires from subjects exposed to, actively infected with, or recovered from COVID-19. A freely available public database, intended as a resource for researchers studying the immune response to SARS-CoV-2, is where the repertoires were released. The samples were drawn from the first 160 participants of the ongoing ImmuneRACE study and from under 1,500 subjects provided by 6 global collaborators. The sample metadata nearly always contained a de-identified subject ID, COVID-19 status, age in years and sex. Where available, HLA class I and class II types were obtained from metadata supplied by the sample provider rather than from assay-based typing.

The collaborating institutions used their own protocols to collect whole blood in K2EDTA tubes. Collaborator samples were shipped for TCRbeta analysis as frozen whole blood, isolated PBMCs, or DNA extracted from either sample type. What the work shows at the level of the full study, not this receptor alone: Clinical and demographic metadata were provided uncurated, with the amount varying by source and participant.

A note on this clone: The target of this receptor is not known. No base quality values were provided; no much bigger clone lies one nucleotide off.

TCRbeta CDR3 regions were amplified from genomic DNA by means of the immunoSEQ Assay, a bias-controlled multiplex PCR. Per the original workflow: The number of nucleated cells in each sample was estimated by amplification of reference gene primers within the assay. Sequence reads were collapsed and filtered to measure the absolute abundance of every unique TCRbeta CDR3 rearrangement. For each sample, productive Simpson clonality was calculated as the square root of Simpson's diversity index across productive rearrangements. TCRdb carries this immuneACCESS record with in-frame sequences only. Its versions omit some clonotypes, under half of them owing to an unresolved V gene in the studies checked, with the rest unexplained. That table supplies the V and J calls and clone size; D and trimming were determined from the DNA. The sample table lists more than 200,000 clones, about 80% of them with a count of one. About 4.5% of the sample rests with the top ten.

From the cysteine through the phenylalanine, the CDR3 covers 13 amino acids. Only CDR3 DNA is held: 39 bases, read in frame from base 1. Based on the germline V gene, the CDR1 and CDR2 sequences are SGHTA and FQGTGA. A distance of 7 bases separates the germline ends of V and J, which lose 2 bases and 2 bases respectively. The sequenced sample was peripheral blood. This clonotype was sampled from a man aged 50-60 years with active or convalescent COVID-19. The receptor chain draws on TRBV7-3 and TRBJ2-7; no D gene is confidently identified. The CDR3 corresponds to CASSLARTYEQYF. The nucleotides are TGTGCCAGCAGCTTAGCCAGGACCTACGAGCAGTACTTC. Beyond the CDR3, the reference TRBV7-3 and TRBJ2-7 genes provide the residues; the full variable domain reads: GAGVSQTPSNKVTEKGKYVELRCDPISGHTALYWYRQSLGQGPEFLIYFQGTGAADDSGLPNDRFFAVRPEGSVSTLKIQRTERGDSAVYLCASSLARTYEQYFGPGTRLTVT.